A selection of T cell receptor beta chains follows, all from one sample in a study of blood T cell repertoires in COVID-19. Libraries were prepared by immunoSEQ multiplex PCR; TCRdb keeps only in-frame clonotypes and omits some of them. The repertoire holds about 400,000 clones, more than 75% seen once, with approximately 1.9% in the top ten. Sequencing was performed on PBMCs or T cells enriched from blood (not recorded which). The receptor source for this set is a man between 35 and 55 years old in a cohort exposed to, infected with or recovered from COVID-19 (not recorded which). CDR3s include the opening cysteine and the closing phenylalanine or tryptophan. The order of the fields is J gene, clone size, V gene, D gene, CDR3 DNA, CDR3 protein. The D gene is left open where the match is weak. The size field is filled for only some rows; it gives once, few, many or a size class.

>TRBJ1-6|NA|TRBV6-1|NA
TGTGCCAGCAGTGAAGGGGGGGGGTTCGCACCCCTCCACTTT
CASSEGGGFAPLHF
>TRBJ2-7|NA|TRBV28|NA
TGTGCCAGCAGTGAAAGACTAGGCTACGAGCAGTACTTC
CASSERLGYEQYF
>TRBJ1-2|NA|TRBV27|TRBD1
TGTGCCAGCAGTGCCAACAGGGGGCTAGGGGGCTACACCTTC
CASSANRGLGGYTF
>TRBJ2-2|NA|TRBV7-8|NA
TGTGCCAGCAGCTTAATCGGAGGTACCGGGGAGCTGTTTTTT
CASSLIGGTGELFF
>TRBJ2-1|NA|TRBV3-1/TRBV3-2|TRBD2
TGTGCCAGCAGGCTACTAGCGGGTAGCTCCTACAATGAGCAGTTCTTC
CASRLLAGSSYNEQFF
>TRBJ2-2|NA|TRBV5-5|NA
TGTGCCAGCAGCTTGGCCGCCGGACACTCGAACACCGGGGAGCTGTTTTTT
CASSLAAGHSNTGELFF
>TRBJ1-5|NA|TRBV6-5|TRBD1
TGTGCCAGCCAATCCGGGACAGGGAGTCAGCCCCAGCATTTT
CASQSGTGSQPQHF
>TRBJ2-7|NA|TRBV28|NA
TGTGCCAGCAATCGCGGGGCTTGGGACGAGCAGTACTTC
CASNRGAWDEQYF
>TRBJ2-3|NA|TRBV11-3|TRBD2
TGTGCCAGCAGCCTAGGGAGGGCAGATACGCAGTATTTT
CASSLGRADTQYF
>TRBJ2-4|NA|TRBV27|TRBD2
TGTGCCAGCAGTCCGAGACTAGCGGGAGATCGGAACATTCAGTACTTC
CASSPRLAGDRNIQYF
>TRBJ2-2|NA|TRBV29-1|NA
TGCAGCGTTGTTGCGCACACCGGGGAGCTGTTTTTT
CSVVAHTGELFF
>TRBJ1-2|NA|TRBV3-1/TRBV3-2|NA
TGTGCCAGCAGCGCCAGTAACTATGGCTACACCTTC
CASSASNYGYTF
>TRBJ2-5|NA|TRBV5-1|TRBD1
TGCGCCAGCAGCACACAGACAGGGGTAGGCGAGACCCAGTACTTC
CASSTQTGVGETQYF
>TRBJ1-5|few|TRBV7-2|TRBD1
TGTGCCAGCAGCTTATATCAGGGGGGCAATCAGCCCCAGCATTTT
CASSLYQGGNQPQHF
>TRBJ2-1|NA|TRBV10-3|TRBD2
TGTGCCATCAGGGGGACTAGCGCCAATCAGAACTCCTACAATGAGCAGTTCTTC
CAIRGTSANQNSYNEQFF
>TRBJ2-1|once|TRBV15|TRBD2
TGTGCCACCAGCAGGGGTCGGGCTAGCGGGAGTAGGAATGAGCAGTTCTTC
CATSRGRASGSRNEQFF
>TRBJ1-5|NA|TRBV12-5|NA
TGTGCTAGTGCCCCAGATTATCAGCCCCAGCATTTT
CASAPDYQPQHF
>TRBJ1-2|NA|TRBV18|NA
TGTGCCAGCTCCCCCCTGGAGGGGAACTATGGCTACACCTTC
CASSPLEGNYGYTF
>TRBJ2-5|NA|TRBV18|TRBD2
TGTGCCAGCTCACCCAGTAGCGGGAGTGTGACCCAGTACTTC
CASSPSSGSVTQYF
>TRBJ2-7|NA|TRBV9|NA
TGTGCCAGCAGCGTAGGCACAGGTGACTACGAGCAGTACTTC
CASSVGTGDYEQYF
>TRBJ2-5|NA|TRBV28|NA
TGTGCCAGCAGTTTAAGGGGGAGGGAAACCCAGTACTTC
CASSLRGRETQYF
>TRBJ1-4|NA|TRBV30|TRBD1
TGTGCCTGGAGTGCCAACAGGGGAACTAATGAAAAACTGTTTTTT
CAWSANRGTNEKLFF
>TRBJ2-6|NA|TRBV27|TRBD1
TGTGCCAGCAGCCCACAGGGGACCGGGGCCAACGTCCTGACTTTC
CASSPQGTGANVLTF
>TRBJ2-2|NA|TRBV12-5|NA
TGTGCTAGTGGTTTGCAGGGTGTGGGAACCGGGGAGCTGTTTTTT
CASGLQGVGTGELFF
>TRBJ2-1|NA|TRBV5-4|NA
TGTGCCAGCAGCTTGAGGACACTAAATGAGCAGTTCTTC
CASSLRTLNEQFF
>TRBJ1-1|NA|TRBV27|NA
TGTGCCAGCTCCCGGATGGAGGGGAACACTGAAGCTTTCTTT
CASSRMEGNTEAFF
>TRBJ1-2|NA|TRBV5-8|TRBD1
TGTGCCAGCAGCTCTACAGGGGATAGAGGCTACACCTTC
CASSSTGDRGYTF
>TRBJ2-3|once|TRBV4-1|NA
TGCGCCAGCAGCCAAGATGTTGCAGGGGAAGGCACAGATACGCAGTATTTT
CASSQDVAGEGTDTQYF
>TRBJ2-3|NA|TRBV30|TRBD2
TGTGCCTGCACTGGCGGGAGGGCCCAAGATACGCAGTATTTT
CACTGGRAQDTQYF
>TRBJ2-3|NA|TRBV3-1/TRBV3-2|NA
TGTGCCAGCAGCCTACGACAGGCCACAGATACGCAGTATTTT
CASSLRQATDTQYF
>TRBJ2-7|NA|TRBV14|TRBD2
TGTGCCAGCAGCCAAGGACTAGCGGGATACGAGCAGTACTTC
CASSQGLAGYEQYF
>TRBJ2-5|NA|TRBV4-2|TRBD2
TGTGCCAGCAGCCTAGACAGGACTAGCGGGAGCGAGACCCAGTACTTC
CASSLDRTSGSETQYF
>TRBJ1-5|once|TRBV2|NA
TGTGCCAGCAGTGATGGGGGGAATCAGCCCCAGCATTTT
CASSDGGNQPQHF
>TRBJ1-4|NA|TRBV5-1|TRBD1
TGCGCCAGCAGGTGGCGGGACAGTAATGAAAAACTGTTTTTT
CASRWRDSNEKLFF
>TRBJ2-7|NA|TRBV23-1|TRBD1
TGCGCCAGCAGTCCTCAATCGATTGGGACAGGGCTCTATGAGCAGTACTTC
CASSPQSIGTGLYEQYF
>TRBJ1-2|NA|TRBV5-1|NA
TGCGCCAGCACGCGGGAATATTCTAACTATGGCTACACCTTC
CASTREYSNYGYTF
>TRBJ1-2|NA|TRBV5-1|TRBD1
TGCGCCAGCAGCAACGACAGGGGGGGCTACACCTTC
CASSNDRGGYTF
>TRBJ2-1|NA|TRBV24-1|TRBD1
TGTGCCACCAGTGAACCGACAGGGACGGATGAGCAGTTCTTC
CATSEPTGTDEQFF
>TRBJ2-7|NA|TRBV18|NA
TGTGCCAGCTCACCACCAGGGGGCTACGAGCAGTACTTC
CASSPPGGYEQYF
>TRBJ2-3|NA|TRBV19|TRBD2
TGTGCCAGTAGCCGCGGGAGGGCTAGCGGGTTGAGCACAGATACGCAGTATTTT
CASSRGRASGLSTDTQYF